This T cell receptor (beta chain) is from a study of cytotoxic CD8 clonotypes in ibrutinib-treated CLL (dated by TCRdb to the early 2020s). Describing the broader study: The cohort was composed of 11 relapsed/refractory and around 14 treatment-naive patients; IGHV unmutated status was identified in roughly 17 patients. Partial responses were observed in roughly 25 patients and complete responses in 2; after a median follow-up of roughly 62 months, remission was maintained in 14 patients and progression was observed in approximately twelve. Longitudinal samples were obtainable from about 30% of the roughly 90 participants in the trial. Samples at response were collected after a median of about 12 months of treatment, with a range of roughly 6 to 40 months. Cryopreserved peripheral blood mononuclear cells were collected before treatment, at response, and at either disease progression or sustained remission. All remission and progressive disease samples were collected while patients were still receiving ibrutinib. An average of around 250,000 productive templates and 80,000 to 95,000 productive rearrangements was obtained per sample. Here is what the overall study found, with its caveats: Baseline clonality was found to be higher than that of age-matched healthy donors and was strongly correlated with circulating CD8+ T-cell counts. Public clonotypes were rare and either contracted or stayed stable during treatment, and the rise in clonality at ibrutinib response reflected the expansion of private clonotypes. Sustained-remission and progressing patients did not have matched sampling times, and lymph node repertoires were not examined. An increase in clonality was observed at ibrutinib response, with clonality remaining stable during sustained remission and falling back toward baseline at progression.

In the paper's terms, the time point label means: approximately twelve months on ibrutinib. For TCR beta library preparation, approximately 2.2 micrograms of genomic DNA were isolated from cryopreserved PBMCs. Longitudinal blood samples from CLL patients on ibrutinib monotherapy were analyzed using high-throughput TCR beta sequencing. The patients were enrolled in a single-center, open-label phase 2 trial of ibrutinib monotherapy. Each clonotype received, on average, roughly 9.6x coverage in deep resolution sequencing performed on a MiSeq, where the target depth lay between 1 in 1 million and 1 in 200,000 T cells. TCR beta libraries were generated with the immunoSEQ hsTCRB Kit. On the study's bioinformatics: The data were analyzed with ImmunoSEQ Analyzer and ImmunoSEQ Data Assistant, and V, D and J gene assignments followed IMGT definitions. Clonality was computed as one minus normalized Shannon entropy of productive rearrangement frequencies, ranging from 0 to 1. Public clonotype analysis was restricted to overrepresented clonotypes comprising at least 0.05% of each patient's repertoire. Thirteen repertoires from age-matched healthy donors, obtained from immuneACCESS, served as clonality controls. This immuneACCESS table, as held by TCRdb, lists in-frame sequences with V and J called but not all clones. Of the missing ones, under half trace to an unresolved V gene in checked studies; the others have no known cause. V and J calls and clone size are given by that table; D and trimming were obtained from the DNA. Here the sample has nearly 85,000 clones; 70% to 80% occur a single time. About 4.4% of the sample goes to the ten largest clones.

Its CDR3 holds 11 amino acids, cysteine through phenylalanine. Of all the DNA, just the CDR3 is kept, 33 bases in frame from base 1. Reading the germline V gene gives CDR1 MNHEY and CDR2 SVGAGI. V sheds 8 bases and J sheds 5 bases, leaving 8 bases between their ends. As regards this clone: Its target antigen remains unknown. Qualities for individual bases were not recorded, and no much larger clone is one base off.

This chain joins TRBV6-5 to TRBJ2-3, with a weak D call of TRBD2 (6 bases match). The material sequenced was PBMCs, taken after 12 months of ibrutinib treatment. The origin of this receptor is a human donor with chronic lymphocytic leukemia. CDR3 region: CASGRGDTQYF. The sequence in DNA is TGTGCCAGCGGGCGGGGAGATACGCAGTATTTT.